Listed below are T cell receptor beta chains from one sample, sequenced in a study of blood T cell repertoires in COVID-19. The data were produced by immunoSEQ multiplex PCR, yet TCRdb's version contains in-frame clones alone and is incomplete. The table records about 240,000 clones, about 91% of them present only once. Sequencing used PBMCs or T cells enriched from blood (not recorded which). These receptors all stem from a woman aged 30 to 39 with acute COVID-19. Each CDR3 is given with its conserved first and last residue. The D gene is left open where the match is weak. Size values are once, few and many counts, or a class for expanded clones, and some rows have none.

TRBV5-6	14	NA	TRBJ1-2	NA	CASSYTYRAAGYTF	TGTGCCAGCAGCTACACCTACAGGGCGGCTGGCTACACCTTC
TRBV4-1	16	NA	TRBJ1-3	NA	CASSQADRSSGNTIYF	TGCGCCAGCAGCCAAGCCGACAGGAGCTCTGGAAACACCATATATTTT
TRBV6-5	14	NA	TRBJ1-2	NA	CASRRDTQQSGYTF	TGTGCCAGCAGACGGGACACCCAGCAGAGTGGCTACACCTTC
TRBV19	15	TRBD1	TRBJ1-4	NA	CASSVGTGEREKLFF	TGTGCCAGTAGTGTCGGGACAGGGGAGCGTGAAAAACTGTTTTTT
TRBV6-2/TRBV6-3	17	NA	TRBJ2-2	NA	CASSYPPTGTNTGELFF	TGTGCCAGCAGTTACCCACCGACAGGCACGAACACCGGGGAGCTGTTTTTT
TRBV2	12	NA	TRBJ1-1	NA	CASSEGGDVAFF	TGTGCCAGCAGTGAAGGGGGGGATGTTGCTTTCTTT
TRBV9	15	TRBD2	TRBJ2-2	NA	CASSPSGGPTGELFF	TGTGCCAGCAGCCCTAGCGGGGGACCCACCGGGGAGCTGTTTTTT
TRBV2	15	TRBD1	TRBJ1-1	NA	CASSAQGAGNTEAFF	TGTGCCAGCAGTGCCCAGGGGGCGGGGAACACTGAAGCTTTCTTT
TRBV15	17	NA	TRBJ1-3	NA	CATTTLDRQSSGNTIYF	TGTGCCACCACTACGCTAGACAGACAAAGCTCTGGAAACACCATATATTTT
TRBV7-8	13	NA	TRBJ1-5	NA	CATRRDNNQPQHF	TGTGCCACCAGACGGGACAACAATCAGCCCCAGCATTTT
TRBV6-2/TRBV6-3	16	NA	TRBJ1-5	NA	CASSYWTGEGNQPQHF	TGTGCCAGCAGTTACTGGACGGGAGAGGGCAATCAGCCCCAGCATTTT
TRBV16	14	NA	TRBJ1-4	once	CASSPGPTNEKLFF	TGTGCCAGCAGCCCAGGGCCAACTAATGAAAAACTGTTTTTT
TRBV10-3	16	TRBD1	TRBJ1-5	NA	CAISVTGGRGNQPQHF	TGTGCCATCAGTGTAACAGGGGGACGTGGCAATCAGCCCCAGCATTTT
TRBV19	16	TRBD2	TRBJ2-1	NA	CASSTPGRSSYNEQFF	TGTGCCAGTAGCACACCCGGGAGGAGCTCCTACAATGAGCAGTTCTTC